The clone carrying this TCR beta chain has a handful of counts. Its target is unknown. This sample stems from a study of T cell repertoires in cytomegalovirus infection. Study overall: CMV epitopes in the study were HLA-C-restricted (recently identified) and HLA-B-restricted (well studied). From public TCR beta signatures came an indication of both CMV infection and matching HLA type. Findings of the study overall: Summed frequency of public TCR beta families distinguished CMV carriers with the relevant HLA. The ex vivo response was dominated by HLA-C-restricted CMV-specific TCR beta clonotypes.

From germline, CDR1 is SGHTA and CDR2 FQGTGA. The J segment lost 4 bases and the V segment lost 8 bases, leaving 10 bases of the junction unmatched. The CDR3 spans 15 residues. TCRdb fed the reads into MiXCR, producing one record per CDR3 protein. The sample lists fewer than 900,000 distinct CDR3 sequences; under 35% were seen once. This material consisted of cultured CD8+ T cells from PBMCs, taken from culture after CMV antigen stimulation. This TCR was sampled from a human donor in good health (CMV status not recorded). Some clones in this sample may be carry-over from other donors' samples. The chain couples TRBV7-3 to TRBJ2-3, with 9 bases fitting TRBD2. CDR3 bases: TGTGCCAGCGGTAGCGCGGGGGGGCCCTCAGATACGCAGTATTTT. Translating gives CASGSAGGPSDTQYF.